A single sample is the source of the 24 T cell receptor beta chains below, sequenced in a study of OX40 agonist ivuxolimab in advanced cancers. This table comes from immunoSEQ multiplex PCR, and its TCRdb copy is limited to in-frame clones, with some not included. The sample includes 75,000 to 90,000 clones, around nine tenths of them seen just once. The specimen was CD4+ or CD8+ T cells sorted from blood, collected in a trial of the OX40 agonist ivuxolimab. The receptors originated from an adult with an advanced solid tumor such as melanoma, head and neck, liver or kidney cancer.

The chain is built from TRBV11-3 and TRBJ1-1; D is possibly TRBD1 (5 bases). This CDR3 has 14 amino acids. V shed 6 bases and J shed 4 bases, with 15 bases lying between them. The germline V gene encodes CDR1 SGHNT and CDR2 YENEEA. CDR3 sequence: CASSSAGTGTEAFF. For the CDR3, the DNA is TGTGCCAGCAGTAGTGCAGGGACGGGCACTGAAGCTTTCTTT.

This rearrangement joins TRBV2 to TRBJ2-2, with 10 bases that match TRBD1. This CDR3 comprises 14 residues. The germline gives CDR1 SNHLY, CDR2 FYNNEI. Trimming removed 6 bases from V and 6 bases from J; junction bases left unmatched: 4. The CDR3 protein is CASRGQGGAGELFF. For the CDR3, the DNA is TGTGCCAGCAGAGGACAGGGGGGAGCCGGGGAGCTGTTTTTT. The full variable domain, with the rest looked up from reference TRBV2 and TRBJ2-2, is EPEVTQTPSHQVTQMGQEVILRCVPISNHLYFYWYRQILGQKVEFLVSFYNNEISEKSEIFDDQFSVERPDGSNFTLKIRSTKLEDSAMYFCASRGQGGAGELFFGEGSRLTVL.

The chain recombines TRBV28 with TRBJ2-7; D uncertain. The ends were cut back, 6 bases at V and 2 bases at J, with 8 bases in the middle. The CDR3 has 12 residues. Germline values: CDR1 MDHEN, CDR2 SYDVKM. The CDR3 protein is CASSPTPYEQYF. CDR3 sequence (DNA): TGTGCCAGCAGCCCTACCCCCTACGAGCAGTACTTC.

The J gene is TRBJ1-5, the V gene TRBV21-1; no DNA check was done on the table's D call, TRBD1. TRBV21-1 is a documented pseudogene. CDR3 size: 20 residues. CDR3 in DNA: TGTGCCAGCAGCAAAGAGGGTCCGGGACAGGGGGCTTATAGCAATCAGCCCCAGCATTTT. Protein product: CASSKEGPGQGAYSNQPQHF.

The gene calls are TRBV7-9 and TRBJ2-3; 8 bases align to TRBD2. The CDR3 is made up of 16 amino acids. J lost 4 bases, V lost 1 base, and 7 bases had no gene match. From germline, CDR1 is SEHNR and CDR2 FQNEAQ (reference sequence). CDR3 DNA: TGTGCCAGCAGCTTAGATACGGGAGGGCCCCCAGATACGCAGTATTTT. This translates into CASSLDTGGPPDTQYF.

The rearrangement joins TRBV2 to TRBJ2-3; the D gene is possibly TRBD1 (6 bases). The CDR3 consists of 14 residues. The V end was cut by 6 bases, the J end by 3 bases, with 13 bases between. Germline CDR1 and CDR2: SNHLY and FYNNEI. The CDR3 loop reads CASRSQGLTDTQYF. CDR3 sequence (DNA): TGTGCCAGCAGATCACAGGGTTTAACAGATACGCAGTATTTT.

J is TRBJ1-4 and V is TRBV11-2; 9 bases agree with TRBD1. J gave up 7 bases and V 5 bases, and 8 bases lay outside the gene matches. The CDR3 consists of 15 residues. The germline gives CDR1 SGHAT, CDR2 FQNNGV. The CDR3 loop reads CASSHPGQGSEKLFF. As DNA, the CDR3 is TGTGCCAGCAGCCATCCGGGACAGGGCTCTGAAAAACTGTTTTTT.

The J gene is TRBJ2-7, the V gene TRBV28, with TRBD2 identical over 8 bases. Losses at the gene ends were 5 bases for V and 4 bases for J; bases not matched to a gene: 7. This CDR3 has 14 residues. Germline CDR1 MDHEN, CDR2 SYDVKM. The chain's CDR3 is CASSSGSIRYEQYF. For the CDR3, the DNA is TGTGCCAGCAGTAGCGGGAGTATCAGGTACGAGCAGTACTTC.

In this sample, this clone turned up once. This chain uses TRBV4-1 with TRBJ1-1, with a tentative D call TRBD1 (6 bases). This CDR3 spans 13 amino acids. In germline, CDR1 is MGHRA, CDR2 YSYEKL. Trimming cost V 0 bases and J 6 bases, with 8 bases left between them. CDR3 in amino acids: CASSQDRGAEAFF. CDR3 in DNA: TGCGCCAGCAGCCAAGATAGGGGGGCTGAAGCTTTCTTT.

J is TRBJ2-5 and V is TRBV7-2, with a tentative D call TRBD2 (6 bases). CDR1 SGHTA and CDR2 FQGNSA come from the germline V gene. CDR3 length equals 16 residues. Between the trimmed V and J ends, which lost 2 bases and 1 base, there was a span of 14 bases. For the CDR3, the DNA is TGTGCCAGCAGCTTAAATGGAGGGGCGTTCCAAGAGACCCAGTACTTC. Protein product: CASSLNGGAFQETQYF.

The J gene is TRBJ1-3, the V gene TRBV7-9; TRBD1 matches 7 bases. V shed 11 bases, J shed 0 bases, and the junction held 4 bases outside the gene matches. Germline V CDR1 and CDR2: SEHNR, FQNEAQ (reference sequence). The CDR3 has 13 residues. The CDR3 spells CAYTGDSGNTIYF. In nucleotides, the CDR3 is TGTGCCTATACAGGGGACTCTGGAAACACCATATATTTT.

The rearrangement joins TRBV5-5 to TRBJ1-4; 8 bases align to TRBD1. The germline V gene encodes CDR1 SGHKS and CDR2 YYEKEE (reference sequence). The CDR3 has 16 amino acids. After removal of 1 base from V and 0 bases from J, the junction contained 2 bases not matched to a gene. CDR3 sequence reads: CASSLRTGSTNEKLFF. The DNA of the CDR3 is TGTGCCAGCAGCTTGAGGACAGGGTCAACTAATGAAAAACTGTTTTTT.

The V gene is TRBV18, the J gene TRBJ2-6; no clear D. Trimming removed 1 base from V and 0 bases from J, with 4 bases in between. The CDR3 runs to 15 residues. Looked up from germline, CDR1 is KGHSH and CDR2 is LQKENI. CDR3 loop: CASSPQSSGANVLTF. The CDR3 bases are TGTGCCAGCTCACCACAGAGCTCTGGGGCCAACGTCCTGACTTTC.

J is TRBJ2-1 and V is TRBV7-2; 12 bases line up with TRBD1. CDR3 length: 15 amino acids. Germline assignment: CDR1 SGHTA and CDR2 FQGNSA. The ends lost 3 bases at V and 13 bases at J; junction bases unmatched: 10. CDR3 DNA sequence: TGTGCCAGCAGCTTGGGACAGGGGGCGGGCCCGGGACAGTTCTTC. It yields the protein CASSLGQGAGPGQFF.

CDR3 DNA: TGTGCCAGCAGTTCATCCATTAGCGGGAGAACGGACAATGAGCAGTTCTTC. Translating gives CASSSSISGRTDNEQFF. The V gene is TRBV11-2, the J gene TRBJ2-1, with 9 positions matching TRBD2. Losses at the gene ends were 6 bases for V and 5 bases for J; bases not matched to a gene: 14. CDR1 and CDR2 (germline): SGHAT, FQNNGV. CDR3 length equals 17 residues.

This clone appeared a few times. The V gene is TRBV29-1, the J gene TRBJ2-3; 7 nucleotides align to TRBD1. Germline V gene sequence: CDR1 SQVTM, CDR2 ANQGSEA. The CDR3 covers 13 residues. The trim removed 7 bases at V and 0 bases at J, leaving 4 bases unmatched. The CDR3 loop is CSGDSSSTDTQYF. The CDR3 DNA reads TGCAGCGGGGACAGCTCGAGCACAGATACGCAGTATTTT.

V and J are TRBV7-2 and TRBJ2-1; 11 bases fit TRBD2. CDR3 length equals 16 residues. CDR1 SGHTA and CDR2 FQGNSA come from the germline V gene. The V gene end was trimmed by 1 base and the J gene end by 8 bases; junction bases not matched to a gene: 7. The CDR3 spells CASSLVVLAGADEQFF. The DNA of the CDR3 is TGTGCCAGCAGCTTAGTGGTACTAGCGGGAGCTGATGAGCAGTTCTTC.

The chain employs TRBV18 and TRBJ1-3; D unclear. The germline V gene has CDR1 KGHSH and CDR2 LQKENI. This CDR3 has 15 amino acids. Trimming stripped 0 bases from V and 2 bases from J, with 8 bases between. The CDR3 coding sequence is TGTGCCAGCTCACCACCGGCTAGGGCTGGAAACACCATATATTTT. Translated, it gives CASSPPARAGNTIYF.

The chain uses TRBV5-1 and TRBJ1-1; possibly TRBD1 for D (6 bases). The germline V gene has CDR1 SGHRS and CDR2 YFSETQ. There are 13 residues in the CDR3. V lost 2 bases to trimming and J lost 7 bases, with 12 bases between them. The CDR3 spells CASSFGGQVEAFF. The CDR3 bases are TGCGCCAGCAGCTTCGGGGGGCAGGTTGAAGCTTTCTTT. Filled out from reference TRBV5-1 and TRBJ1-1, the complete variable domain reads KAGVTQTPRYLIKTRGQQVTLSCSPISGHRSVSWYQQTPGQGLQFLFEYFSETQRNKGNFPGRFSGRQFSNSRSEMNVSTLELGDSALYLCASSFGGQVEAFFGQGTRLTVV.

The chain recombines TRBV18 with TRBJ1-5; no definite D call. From germline, CDR1 is KGHSH and CDR2 LQKENI. This CDR3 has 13 amino acids. Trimming took 6 bases from V and 5 from J, leaving 11 bases between them. In nucleotides, the CDR3 is TGTGCCAGCTCCCGTACAGCGGATCAGCCCCAGCATTTT. Amino acid sequence: CASSRTADQPQHF.

The chain employs TRBV5-1 and TRBJ2-7; TRBD2 agrees at 8 bases. CDR3 length equals 16 residues. From germline, CDR1 is SGHRS and CDR2 YFSETQ. V shed 1 base, J shed 0 bases, and the junction held 6 bases outside the gene matches. In nucleotides, the CDR3 is TGCGCCAGCAGCTTGTCGGGAGGGCTTAGCTCCTACGAGCAGTACTTC. Encoded protein: CASSLSGGLSSYEQYF.

In nucleotides, the CDR3 is TGTGCCAGCTCACCGACACAAGGAAGCAATCAGCCCCAGCATTTT. It yields the protein CASSPTQGSNQPQHF. This sequence joins TRBV18 and TRBJ1-5; D not certain. This CDR3 has 15 residues. The V end was cut by 3 bases, the J end by 1 base, with 10 bases between. Per germline, CDR1 KGHSH and CDR2 LQKENI.

This sequence joins TRBV7-2 and TRBJ1-5; TRBD1 might be the D (6 bases). The CDR3 has 14 residues. The V end lost 5 bases, the J end lost 7 bases, and 15 bases lay between the germline ends. From germline, CDR1 is SGHTA and CDR2 FQGNSA. This CDR3 reads CASSPRGGQQPQHF. The CDR3 DNA reads as TGTGCCAGCAGCCCGAGGGGGGGGCAACAGCCCCAGCATTTT.

This clone was recorded a few times. This chain joins TRBV7-3 and TRBJ2-2; D not certain. The ends were cut back, 7 bases at V and 8 bases at J, with 11 bases in the middle. The length of the CDR3 is 12 residues. Looked up from germline, CDR1 is SGHTA and CDR2 is FQGTGA. Here the CDR3 reads CASNPGVGELFF. The CDR3 nucleotides read TGTGCCAGCAATCCTGGGGTTGGGGAGCTGTTTTTT.